The 2 T cell receptor beta chains reported below all come from one sample, sequenced in a study of CD8 T cells in ankylosing spondylitis. From the 5' RACE reads, TCRdb called clonotypes with MiXCR, one entry per CDR3 protein. This table holds under 300,000 distinct CDR3 sequences, under 12% found once. Sequencing was performed on blood, either unsorted or a sorted T cell fraction (not recorded which). The receptors stem from a male donor with ankylosing spondylitis or in good health (not recorded which).

The chain carries TRBV7-9 and TRBJ2-7, with TRBD1 as a possible D gene (5 bases). Germline V CDR1 and CDR2: SEHNR, FQNEAQ (reference sequence). V was clipped by 1 base and J by 2 bases, with 9 bases between them. The length of the CDR3 is 14 residues. In DNA, the CDR3 is TGTGCCAGCAGCTTAGGACAGCGAGCCTACGAGCAGTACTTC. Translation: CASSLGQRAYEQYF. Complete variable domain (other parts from reference TRBV7-9 and TRBJ2-7): DTGVSQNPRHKITKRGQNVTFRCDPISEHNRLYWYRQTLGQGPEFLTYFQNEAQLEKSRLLSDRFSAERPKGSFSTLEIQRTEQGDSAMYLCASSLGQRAYEQYFGPGTRLTVT.

This clonotype was seen more than once but under ten times. The chain recombines TRBV19 with TRBJ2-1; TRBD2 agrees at 8 bases. This CDR3 region has 13 residues. V was pared by 6 bases and J by 6 bases, with 4 bases of the junction left unmatched. Germline V gene data show CDR1 as LNHDA and CDR2 as SQIVND (reference sequence). The CDR3: CASRSRGGNEQFF. In DNA, the CDR3 is TGTGCCAGTAGAAGTCGGGGGGGCAATGAGCAGTTCTTC.